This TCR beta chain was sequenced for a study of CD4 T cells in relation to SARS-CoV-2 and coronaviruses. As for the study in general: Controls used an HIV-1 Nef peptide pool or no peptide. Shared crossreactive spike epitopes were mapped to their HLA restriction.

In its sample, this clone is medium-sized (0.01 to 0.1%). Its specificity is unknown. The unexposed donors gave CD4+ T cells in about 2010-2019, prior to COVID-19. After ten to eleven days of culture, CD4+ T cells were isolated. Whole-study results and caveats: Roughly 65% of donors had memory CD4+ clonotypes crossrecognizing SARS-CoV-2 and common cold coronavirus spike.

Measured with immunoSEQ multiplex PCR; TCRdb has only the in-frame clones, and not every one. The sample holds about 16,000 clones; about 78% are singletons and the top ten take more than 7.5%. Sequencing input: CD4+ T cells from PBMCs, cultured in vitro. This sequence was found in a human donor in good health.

The CDR3 DNA sequence: TGTGCCAGCAGTGAAGTGGGCATCAACACTGAAGCTTTCTTT. Its protein is CASSEVGINTEAFF. The chain recombines TRBV2 with TRBJ1-1; D gene uncertain. Germline V gene data show CDR1 as SNHLY and CDR2 as FYNNEI. V was trimmed by 1 base and J by 2 bases, leaving 8 bases between them. The CDR3 runs 14 residues.